These T cell receptor beta chains were read from a single sample in a study of Ad26.COV2.S vaccination and SARS-CoV-2 variants. Assay used: immunoSEQ multiplex PCR; TCRdb lists only in-frame clones, some missing. The table shows 350,000 to 500,000 clones, with around 90% occurring only once. Sequenced here: peripheral blood, sampled in a trial of Ad26.COV2.S vaccine versus placebo. The receptors here all came from a person between 18 and 60 years old who received the Ad26.COV2.S COVID-19 vaccine or a placebo. Both conserved end residues are part of each CDR3. D genes are given only for firm matches. The listing skips clone size in some rows; elsewhere it reads once, few, many or a size class.

>-|TRBV1|-|TRBJ2-2
TGCACCAGCAGCCAAAACCCGGGGACTAGCGGGAGGTCGAACACCGGGGAGCTGTTTTTT
CTSSQNPGTSGRSNTGELFF
>-|TRBV13|-|TRBJ1-3
TGTGCCAGCAGCCCCTTAGGTAGGGGCAACACCATATATTTT
CASSPLGRGNTIYF
>-|TRBV12-3/TRBV12-4|-|TRBJ2-7
TGTGCCAGCAGGAGCCCGACTTCCTACGAGCAGTACTTC
CASRSPTSYEQYF
>-|TRBV5-4|TRBD1|TRBJ2-7
TGTGCCAGCTCTCTTGGAGGTTGGGGACAGGGGTACGACGAGCAGTACTTC
CASSLGGWGQGYDEQYF
>-|TRBV10-3|-|TRBJ2-1
TGTGCCATCAGGGGCTGGGACAATGAGCAGTTCTTC
CAIRGWDNEQFF
>-|TRBV19|TRBD1|TRBJ2-3
TGTGCCAGTAGTAACAGGGGGAGGGATACGCAGTATTTT
CASSNRGRDTQYF
>-|TRBV5-6|TRBD1|TRBJ1-2
TGTGCCAGCAGCTTAGGGACAGGGGGCTTTTATGGCTACACCTTC
CASSLGTGGFYGYTF
>-|TRBV10-3|-|TRBJ1-6
TGTGCCACTGAAAACAGGGTAGGGTCACCCCTCCACTTT
CATENRVGSPLHF
>-|TRBV5-1|TRBD1|TRBJ2-7
TGCGCCAGCAGCCTCCGGACAGGGTACGAGCAGTACTTC
CASSLRTGYEQYF
>once|TRBV28|-|TRBJ2-7
TGTGCCAGCAGAGAGGAGCCCTACGAGCAGTACTTC
CASREEPYEQYF
>-|TRBV5-1|-|TRBJ1-3
TGCGCCAGCAGGGAAGTCTCTGGAAACACCATATATTTT
CASREVSGNTIYF
>once|TRBV27|-|TRBJ1-4
TGTGCCAGCAGCTTGACCACCAATGAAAAACTGTTTTTT
CASSLTTNEKLFF
>-|TRBV28|-|TRBJ2-1
TGTGCCAGCAGTTTCGAGGTCCATGAGCAGTTCTTC
CASSFEVHEQFF
>-|TRBV7-6|-|TRBJ2-1
TGTGCCAGCAGCTTAGCCGCCCCCGGGGTGAAAAATGAGCAGTTCTTC
CASSLAAPGVKNEQFF
>-|TRBV30|-|TRBJ2-1
TGTGCCTGGAGTCCCATCGGTCAGGGGACCTACAATGAGCAGTTCTTC
CAWSPIGQGTYNEQFF
>-|TRBV9|TRBD2|TRBJ2-3
TGTGCCAGCAGCGTAGGTGGACTAGCGGGAGGCTTCACAGATACGCAGTATTTT
CASSVGGLAGGFTDTQYF
>-|TRBV5-4|-|TRBJ2-5
TGTGCCAGCAGCCCCGGGGGCCTCCAAGAGACCCAGTACTTC
CASSPGGLQETQYF
>-|TRBV28|TRBD1|TRBJ2-5
TGTGCCAGCAGCACCACCCGACAGGGGCAAGAGACCCAGTACTTC
CASSTTRQGQETQYF
>-|TRBV5-5|-|TRBJ2-4
TGTGCCAGCAGCTTGGTTAACATTCAGTACTTC
CASSLVNIQYF
>-|TRBV7-8|-|TRBJ2-1
TGTGCCAGCAGCTCCCCGGGACTCCAAAATGAGCAGTTCTTC
CASSSPGLQNEQFF
>-|TRBV5-6|-|TRBJ2-7
TGTGCCAGCAGCGTACTGGACAGTACCTACGAGCAGTACTTC
CASSVLDSTYEQYF